This T cell receptor beta chain is from a study of blood T cell repertoires in COVID-19. Study context: Both acute and convalescent COVID-19 samples were obtained from the United States, Italy and Spain. Nucleic acid was either cDNA or gDNA, and it came from T cells, B-cell-depleted T cells, or PBMCs.

CDR1 and CDR2 from the germline V gene are SNHLY and FYNNEI. V was clipped by 4 bases and J by 4 bases, with 16 bases between them. This CDR3 comprises 15 residues. Study processing details: The authors estimated nucleated cell counts from reference gene primer amplification. The protocol was immunoSEQ multiplex PCR, while the TCRdb copy is restricted to in-frame clones and leaves out a portion. V, J and clone size reflect that table, while D and trimming were determined from the DNA. The table has approximately 51,000 clones, around 90% seen once. The chain recombines TRBV2 with TRBJ1-2, with D possibly matching TRBD1 (5 bases). The sequence came from a man aged 70 or older with active COVID-19. Sequences were obtained from peripheral blood. The chain's CDR3 is CASSAGGGAFYGYTF. Written as DNA, the CDR3 is TGTGCCAGCAGTGCCGGAGGAGGGGCCTTCTATGGCTACACCTTC. The full variable domain, in which reference TRBV2 and TRBJ1-2 provide the parts outside the CDR3, is EPEVTQTPSHQVTQMGQEVILRCVPISNHLYFYWYRQILGQKVEFLVSFYNNEISEKSEIFDDQFSVERPDGSNFTLKIRSTKLEDSAMYFCASSAGGGAFYGYTFGSGTRLTVV.